Listed below are T cell receptor beta chains from one sample, sequenced in a study of Graves' ophthalmopathy and Graves' hyperthyroidism. TCRdb re-analysed the multiplex PCR reads in MiXCR, keeping a single row per CDR3 protein. The sample holds 1 million to 1.3 million distinct CDR3 sequences; 35% to 40% are singletons and the top ten take around 10%. Source material: peripheral blood or thyroid tissue (not recorded which). Receptors were obtained from an adult man with Graves' hyperthyroidism. Both conserved end residues are part of each CDR3.

v_gene	j_gene	CDR3aa
TRBV10-3	TRBJ1-5	CASSPFASSNQPQHF
TRBV7-9	TRBJ2-7	CASSGTGIAKQYF
TRBV12-3/TRBV12-4	TRBJ2-5	CASGSDGAETQYF
TRBV29-1	TRBJ2-6	CSVEGQANVLTF
TRBV2	TRBJ1-6	CASSRVSSPLHF
TRBV7-9	TRBJ1-2	CASSLGQDNDGYTF
TRBV20-1	TRBJ2-7	CSAGLAGNEQYF
TRBV4-1	TRBJ2-7	CASSRYTVGDYEQYF
TRBV4-2	TRBJ1-5	CASSLGRTAPNQPQHF
TRBV19	TRBJ1-5	CASSILGRGDEGPQHF
TRBV27	TRBJ2-7	CASSWRELGEQYF
TRBV7-9	TRBJ1-2	CASSPSSPSGYTF
TRBV7-2	TRBJ2-6	CASSRALAGAGANVLTF
TRBV5-5	TRBJ2-5	CASSVYTGGQETQYF
TRBV2	TRBJ2-5	CASSELGPAGETQYF
TRBV20-1	TRBJ1-6	CSATDFEGNSPLHF
TRBV7-2	TRBJ1-5	CASSSTGGIRNQPQHF
TRBV19	TRBJ1-2	CASSTGTGIYGYTF
TRBV7-9	TRBJ2-5	CASSPYNAGKETQYF
TRBV7-2	TRBJ2-6	CASSLAQVSGANVLTF
TRBV10-1	TRBJ2-7	CASGAGEGEQYF
TRBV4-3	TRBJ2-5	CASSQDMASGQETQYF
TRBV7-2	TRBJ2-6	CASSPRGKGSGANVLTF
TRBV7-3	TRBJ1-1	CASSLKQNTEAFF
TRBV7-2	TRBJ2-7	CASSSPGPNNEQYF
TRBV9	TRBJ1-2	CASSVATRNYGYTF
TRBV7-8	TRBJ1-5	CASSPGVKNQPQHF
TRBV11-2	TRBJ2-7	CASSVRDRTNYEQYF
TRBV19	TRBJ1-5	CASRKRTGDYNEPQHF
TRBV20-1	TRBJ2-5	CSGIHPQGDVRRSETQYF
TRBV7-8	TRBJ1-4	CASSPATGYNEKLFF
TRBV4-2	TRBJ2-5	CASSQVQGRSETQYF
TRBV7-2	TRBJ2-3	CASSLDPLPTQYF
TRBV20-1	TRBJ2-7	CSARPHEQYF
TRBV6-5	-	CASSDSPGVAADYEQYF